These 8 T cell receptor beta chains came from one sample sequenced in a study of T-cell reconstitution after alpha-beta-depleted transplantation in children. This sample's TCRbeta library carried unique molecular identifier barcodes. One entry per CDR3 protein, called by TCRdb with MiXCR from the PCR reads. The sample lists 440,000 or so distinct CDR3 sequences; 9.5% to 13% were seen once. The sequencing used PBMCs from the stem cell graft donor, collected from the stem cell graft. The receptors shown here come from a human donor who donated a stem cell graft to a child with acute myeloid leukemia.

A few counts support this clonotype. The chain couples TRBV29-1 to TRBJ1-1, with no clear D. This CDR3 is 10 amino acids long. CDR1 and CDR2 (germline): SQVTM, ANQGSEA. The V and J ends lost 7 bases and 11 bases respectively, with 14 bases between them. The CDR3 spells CSAVLTGAFF. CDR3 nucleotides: TGCAGCGCAGTATTGACGGGGGCTTTCTTT.

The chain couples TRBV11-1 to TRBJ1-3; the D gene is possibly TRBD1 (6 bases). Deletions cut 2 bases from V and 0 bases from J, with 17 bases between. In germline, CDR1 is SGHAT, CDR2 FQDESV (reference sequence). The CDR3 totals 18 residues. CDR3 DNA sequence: TGTGCCAGCAGCTTAAAACAGGGAGTCCCCCTCTCTGGAAACACCATATATTTT. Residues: CASSLKQGVPLSGNTIYF.

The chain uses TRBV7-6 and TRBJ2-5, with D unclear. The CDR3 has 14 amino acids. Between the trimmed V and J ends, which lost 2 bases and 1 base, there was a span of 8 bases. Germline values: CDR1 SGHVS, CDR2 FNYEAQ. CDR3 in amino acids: CASSLQVFQETQYF. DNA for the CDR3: TGTGCCAGCAGCTTACAGGTTTTCCAAGAGACCCAGTACTTC.

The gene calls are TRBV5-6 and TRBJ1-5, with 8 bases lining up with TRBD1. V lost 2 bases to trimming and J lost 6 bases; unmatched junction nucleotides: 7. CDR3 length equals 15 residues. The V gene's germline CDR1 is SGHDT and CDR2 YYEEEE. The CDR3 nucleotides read TGTGCCAGCAGCTTTTCTCCAGGGGGCGGTCAGCCCCAGCATTTT. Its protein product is CASSFSPGGGQPQHF.

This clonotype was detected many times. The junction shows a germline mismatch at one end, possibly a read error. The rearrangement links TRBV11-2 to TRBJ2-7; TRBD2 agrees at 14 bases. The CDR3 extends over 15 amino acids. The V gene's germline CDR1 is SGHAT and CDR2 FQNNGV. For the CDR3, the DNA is TGCGCCAGCAGCTTGGGACTAGCGGGAGTGTATGAGCAGTACTTC. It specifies CASSLGLAGVYEQYF.

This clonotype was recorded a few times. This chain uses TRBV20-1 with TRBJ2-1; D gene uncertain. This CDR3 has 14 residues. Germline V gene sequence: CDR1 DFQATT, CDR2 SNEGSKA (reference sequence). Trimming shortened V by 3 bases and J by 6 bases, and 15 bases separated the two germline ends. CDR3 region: CSARRKGPTNEQFF. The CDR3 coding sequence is TGCAGTGCTAGGAGGAAAGGACCCACCAATGAGCAGTTCTTC.

CDR3 DNA: TGTGCCAGCAGCCCTAGCGGGAAAGGTTATAGTGAGCAGTTCTTC. Its protein product is CASSPSGKGYSEQFF. J is TRBJ2-1 and V is TRBV7-9; the match to TRBD2 covers 9 bases. This CDR3 is 15 amino acids long. J gave up 9 bases and V 5 bases, and 11 bases lay outside the gene matches. Germline-derived CDR1 and CDR2 are SEHNR and FQNEAQ (reference sequence).

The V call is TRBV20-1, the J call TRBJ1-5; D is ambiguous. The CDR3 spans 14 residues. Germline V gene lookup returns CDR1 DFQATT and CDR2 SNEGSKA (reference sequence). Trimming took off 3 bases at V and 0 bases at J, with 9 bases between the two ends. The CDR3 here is CSASSQYSNQPQHF. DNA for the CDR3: TGCAGTGCTAGTAGCCAGTATAGCAATCAGCCCCAGCATTTT.